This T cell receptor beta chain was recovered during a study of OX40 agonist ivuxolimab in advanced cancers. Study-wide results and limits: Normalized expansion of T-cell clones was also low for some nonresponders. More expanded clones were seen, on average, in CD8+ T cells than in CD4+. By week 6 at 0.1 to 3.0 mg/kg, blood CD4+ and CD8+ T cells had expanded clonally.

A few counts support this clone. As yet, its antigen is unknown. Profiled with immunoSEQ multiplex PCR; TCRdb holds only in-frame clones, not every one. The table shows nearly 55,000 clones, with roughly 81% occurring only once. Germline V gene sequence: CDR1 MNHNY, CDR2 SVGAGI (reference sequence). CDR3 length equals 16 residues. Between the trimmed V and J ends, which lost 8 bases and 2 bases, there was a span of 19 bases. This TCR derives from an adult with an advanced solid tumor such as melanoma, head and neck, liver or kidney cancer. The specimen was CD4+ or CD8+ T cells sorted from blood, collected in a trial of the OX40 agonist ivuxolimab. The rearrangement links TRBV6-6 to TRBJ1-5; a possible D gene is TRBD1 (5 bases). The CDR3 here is CASWESGARRNQPQHF. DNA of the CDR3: TGTGCCAGCTGGGAAAGTGGGGCACGGCGCAATCAGCCCCAGCATTTT.